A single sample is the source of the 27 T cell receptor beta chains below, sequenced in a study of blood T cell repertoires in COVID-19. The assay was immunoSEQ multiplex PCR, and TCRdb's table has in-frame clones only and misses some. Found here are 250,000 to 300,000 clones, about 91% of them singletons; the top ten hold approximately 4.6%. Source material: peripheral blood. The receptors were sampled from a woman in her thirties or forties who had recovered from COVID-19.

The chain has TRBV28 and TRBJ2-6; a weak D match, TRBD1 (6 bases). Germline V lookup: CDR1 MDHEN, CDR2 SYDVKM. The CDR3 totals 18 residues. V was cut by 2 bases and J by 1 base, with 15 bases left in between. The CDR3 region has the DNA TGTGCCAGCAGTTTAGAGACAGGTGAAATTTCTGGGGCCAACGTCCTGACTTTC. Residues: CASSLETGEISGANVLTF.

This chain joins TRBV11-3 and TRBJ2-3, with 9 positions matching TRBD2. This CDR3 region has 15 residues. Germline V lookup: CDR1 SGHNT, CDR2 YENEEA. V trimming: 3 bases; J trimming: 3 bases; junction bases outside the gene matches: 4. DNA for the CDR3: TGTGCCAGCAGCTTTAGCGGGGGCGAAACAGATACGCAGTATTTT. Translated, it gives CASSFSGGETDTQYF.

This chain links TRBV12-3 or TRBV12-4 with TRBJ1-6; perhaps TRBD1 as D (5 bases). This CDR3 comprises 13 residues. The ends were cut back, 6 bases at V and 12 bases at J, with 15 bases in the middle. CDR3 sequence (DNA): TGTGCCAGCAGCCAATCCCCAGGGTTACCCCTCCACTTT. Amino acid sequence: CASSQSPGLPLHF.

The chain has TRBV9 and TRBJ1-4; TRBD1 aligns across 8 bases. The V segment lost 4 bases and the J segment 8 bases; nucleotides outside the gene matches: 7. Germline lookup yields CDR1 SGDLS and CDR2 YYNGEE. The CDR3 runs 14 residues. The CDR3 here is CASSTPGQDEKLFF. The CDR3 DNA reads TGTGCCAGCAGCACGCCGGGACAGGACGAAAAACTGTTTTTT.

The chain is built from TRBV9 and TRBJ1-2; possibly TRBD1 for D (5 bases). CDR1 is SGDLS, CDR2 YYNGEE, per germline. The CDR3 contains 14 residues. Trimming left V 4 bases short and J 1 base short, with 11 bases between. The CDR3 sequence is CASSPMGGNYGYTF. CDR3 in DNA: TGTGCCAGCAGCCCAATGGGGGGTAACTATGGCTACACCTTC. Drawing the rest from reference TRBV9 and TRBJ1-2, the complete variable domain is DSGVTQTPKHLITATGQRVTLRCSPRSGDLSVYWYQQSLDQGLQFLIQYYNGEERAKGNILERFSAQQFPDLHSELNLSSLELGDSALYFCASSPMGGNYGYTFGSGTRLTVV.

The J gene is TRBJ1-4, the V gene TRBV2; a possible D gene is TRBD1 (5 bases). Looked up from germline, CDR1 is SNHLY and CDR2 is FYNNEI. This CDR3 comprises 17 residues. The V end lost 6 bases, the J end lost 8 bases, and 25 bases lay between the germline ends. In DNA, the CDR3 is TGTGCCAGCAGGATAGACGGGGCCTCCAACCGGGGGGAAAAACTGTTTTTT. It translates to CASRIDGASNRGEKLFF. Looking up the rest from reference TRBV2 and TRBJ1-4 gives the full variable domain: EPEVTQTPSHQVTQMGQEVILRCVPISNHLYFYWYRQILGQKVEFLVSFYNNEISEKSEIFDDQFSVERPDGSNFTLKIRSTKLEDSAMYFCASRIDGASNRGEKLFFGSGTQLSVL.

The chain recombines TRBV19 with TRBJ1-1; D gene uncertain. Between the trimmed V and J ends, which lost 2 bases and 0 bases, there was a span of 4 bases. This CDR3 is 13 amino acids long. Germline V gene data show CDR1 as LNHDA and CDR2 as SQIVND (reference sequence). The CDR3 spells CASSIIMNTEAFF. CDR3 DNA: TGTGCCAGTAGTATAATAATGAACACTGAAGCTTTCTTT.

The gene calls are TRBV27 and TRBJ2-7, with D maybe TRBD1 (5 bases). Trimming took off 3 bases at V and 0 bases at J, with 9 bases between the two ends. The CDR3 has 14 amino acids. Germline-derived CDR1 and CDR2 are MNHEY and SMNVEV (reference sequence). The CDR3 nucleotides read TGTGCCAGCAGTTTTTCAGGGAACTCCTACGAGCAGTACGTC. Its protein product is CASSFSGNSYEQYV.

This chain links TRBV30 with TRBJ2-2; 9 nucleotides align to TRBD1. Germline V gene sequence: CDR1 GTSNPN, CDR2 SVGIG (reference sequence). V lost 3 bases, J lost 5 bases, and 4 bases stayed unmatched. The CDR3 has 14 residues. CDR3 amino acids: CAWRGTGRTGELFF. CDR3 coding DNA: TGTGCCTGGAGGGGGACAGGGCGAACCGGGGAGCTGTTTTTT.

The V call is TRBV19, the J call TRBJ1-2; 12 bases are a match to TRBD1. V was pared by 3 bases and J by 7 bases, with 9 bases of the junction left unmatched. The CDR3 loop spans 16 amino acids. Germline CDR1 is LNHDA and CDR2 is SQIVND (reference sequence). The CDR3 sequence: CASSIGGDRGLGGYTF. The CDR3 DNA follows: TGTGCCAGTAGTATTGGTGGGGACAGGGGGCTCGGTGGCTACACCTTC.

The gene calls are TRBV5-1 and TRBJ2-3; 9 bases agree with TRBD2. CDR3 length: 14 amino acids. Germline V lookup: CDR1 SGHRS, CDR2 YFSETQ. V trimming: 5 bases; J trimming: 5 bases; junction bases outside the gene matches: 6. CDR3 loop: CASSSAGGIDTQYF. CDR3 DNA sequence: TGCGCCAGCAGTTCAGCGGGGGGAATAGATACGCAGTATTTT.

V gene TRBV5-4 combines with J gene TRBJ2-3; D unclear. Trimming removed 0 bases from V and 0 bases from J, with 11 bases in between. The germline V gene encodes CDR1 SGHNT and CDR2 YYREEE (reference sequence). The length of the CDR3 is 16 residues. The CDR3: CASSLGASASTDTQYF. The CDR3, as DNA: TGTGCCAGCAGCTTGGGGGCGAGTGCTAGCACAGATACGCAGTATTTT.

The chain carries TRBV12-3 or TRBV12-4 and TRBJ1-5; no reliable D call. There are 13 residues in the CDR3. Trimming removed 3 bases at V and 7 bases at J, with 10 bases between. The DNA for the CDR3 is TGTGCCAGCAGTTTGAGAGCACGACAGCCCCAGCATTTT. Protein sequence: CASSLRARQPQHF.

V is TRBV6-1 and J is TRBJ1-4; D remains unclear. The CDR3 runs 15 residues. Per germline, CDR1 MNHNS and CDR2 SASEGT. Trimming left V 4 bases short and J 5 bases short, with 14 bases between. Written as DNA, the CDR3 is TGTGCCAGCAGTGTTCCGGGAACAAGGAATGAAAAACTGTTTTTT. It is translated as CASSVPGTRNEKLFF.

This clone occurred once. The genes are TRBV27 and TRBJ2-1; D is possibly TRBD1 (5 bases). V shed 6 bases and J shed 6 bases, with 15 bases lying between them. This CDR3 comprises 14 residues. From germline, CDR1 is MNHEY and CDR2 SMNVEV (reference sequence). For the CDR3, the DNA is TGTGCCAGCAGACTGGGGCTAAACCTCAATGAGCAGTTCTTC. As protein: CASRLGLNLNEQFF.

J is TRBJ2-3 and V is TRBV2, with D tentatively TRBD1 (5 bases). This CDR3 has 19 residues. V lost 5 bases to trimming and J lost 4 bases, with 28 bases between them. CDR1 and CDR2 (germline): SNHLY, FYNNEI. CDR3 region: CASSLRSRAPTTRADTQYF. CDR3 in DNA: TGTGCCAGCAGTCTACGCTCCCGGGCTCCCACTACCAGGGCAGATACGCAGTATTTT.

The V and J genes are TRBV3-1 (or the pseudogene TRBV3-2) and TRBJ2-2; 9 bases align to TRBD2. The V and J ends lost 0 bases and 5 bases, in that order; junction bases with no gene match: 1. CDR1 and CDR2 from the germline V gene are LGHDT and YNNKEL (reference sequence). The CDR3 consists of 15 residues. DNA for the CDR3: TGTGCCAGCAGCCAAGATAGCGGGAGTACCGGGGAGCTGTTTTTT. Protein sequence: CASSQDSGSTGELFF.

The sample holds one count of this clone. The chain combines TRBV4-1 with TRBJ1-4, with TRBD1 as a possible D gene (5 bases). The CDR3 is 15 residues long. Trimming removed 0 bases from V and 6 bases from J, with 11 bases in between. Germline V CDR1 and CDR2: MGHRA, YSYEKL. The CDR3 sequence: CASSQEGARHEKLFF. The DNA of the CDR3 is TGCGCCAGCAGCCAAGAAGGGGCGAGGCATGAAAAACTGTTTTTT.

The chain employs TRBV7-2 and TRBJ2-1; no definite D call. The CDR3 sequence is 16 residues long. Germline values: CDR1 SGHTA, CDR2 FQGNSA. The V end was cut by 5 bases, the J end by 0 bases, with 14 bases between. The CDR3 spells CASSPLAPSSYNEQFF. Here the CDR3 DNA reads TGTGCCAGCAGCCCCTTGGCCCCTAGCTCCTACAATGAGCAGTTCTTC.

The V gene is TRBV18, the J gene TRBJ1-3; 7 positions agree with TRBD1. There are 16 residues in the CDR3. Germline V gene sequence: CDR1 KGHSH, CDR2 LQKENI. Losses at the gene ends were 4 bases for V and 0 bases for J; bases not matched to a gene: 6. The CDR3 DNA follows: TGTGCCAGCTCACGGGACAGATTGAGCTCTGGAAACACCATATATTTT. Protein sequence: CASSRDRLSSGNTIYF.

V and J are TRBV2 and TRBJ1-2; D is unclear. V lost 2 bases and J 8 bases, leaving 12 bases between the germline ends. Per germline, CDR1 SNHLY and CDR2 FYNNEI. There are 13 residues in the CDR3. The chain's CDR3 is CASSESGSSGYTF. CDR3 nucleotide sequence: TGTGCCAGCAGTGAATCGGGTTCGAGCGGCTACACCTTC.

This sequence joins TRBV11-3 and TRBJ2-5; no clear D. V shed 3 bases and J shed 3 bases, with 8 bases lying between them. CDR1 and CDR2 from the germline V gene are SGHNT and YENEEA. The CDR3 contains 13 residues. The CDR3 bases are TGTGCCAGCAGCTTGCAATCAGAAGAGACCCAGTACTTC. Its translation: CASSLQSEETQYF.

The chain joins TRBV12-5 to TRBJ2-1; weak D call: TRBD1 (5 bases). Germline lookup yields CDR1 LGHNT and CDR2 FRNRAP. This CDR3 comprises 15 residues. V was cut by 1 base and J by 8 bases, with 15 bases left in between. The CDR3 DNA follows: TGTGCTAGTGGTTTGGAAATTAAAAGCAGGGATGAGCAGTTCTTC. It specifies CASGLEIKSRDEQFF.

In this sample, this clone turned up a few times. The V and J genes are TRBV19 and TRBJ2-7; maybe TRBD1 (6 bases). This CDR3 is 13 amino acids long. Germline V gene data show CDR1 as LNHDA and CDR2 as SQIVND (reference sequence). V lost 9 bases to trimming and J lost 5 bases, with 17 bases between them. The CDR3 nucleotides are TGTGCCAGCGGGCGACTACCAGGGGACGAGCAGTACTTC. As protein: CASGRLPGDEQYF.

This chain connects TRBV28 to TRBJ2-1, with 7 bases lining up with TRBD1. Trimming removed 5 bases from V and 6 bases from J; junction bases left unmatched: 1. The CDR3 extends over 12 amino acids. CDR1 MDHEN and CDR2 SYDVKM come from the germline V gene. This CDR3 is CASSKGANEQFF. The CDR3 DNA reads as TGTGCCAGCAGTAAGGGGGCCAATGAGCAGTTCTTC.

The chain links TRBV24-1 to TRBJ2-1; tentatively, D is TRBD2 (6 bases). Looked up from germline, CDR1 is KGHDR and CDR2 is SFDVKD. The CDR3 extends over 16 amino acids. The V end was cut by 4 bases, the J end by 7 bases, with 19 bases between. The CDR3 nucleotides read TGTGCCACCAGTGACCGGGGACTCCTTAGTAGGAATGAGCAGTTCTTC. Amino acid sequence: CATSDRGLLSRNEQFF.

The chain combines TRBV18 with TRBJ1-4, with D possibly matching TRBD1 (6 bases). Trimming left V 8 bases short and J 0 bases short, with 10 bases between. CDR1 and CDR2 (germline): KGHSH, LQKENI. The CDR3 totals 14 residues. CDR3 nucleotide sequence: TGTGCCAGCAGGGGGTCTGCAACTAATGAAAAACTGTTTTTT. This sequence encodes CASRGSATNEKLFF.